This entry lists 12 T cell receptor beta chains sequenced from one sample in a study of T cell responses to AZD1222 COVID-19 vaccine. The repertoire was sequenced with immunoSEQ multiplex PCR; TCRdb's copy has only in-frame clones and lacks some. This sample has 130,000 to 150,000 clones, with 80% to 90% found just once. Here the sequenced sample was peripheral blood, taken on day 0 of AZD1222 vaccination. These receptors were obtained from an adult in good health.

The rearrangement uses TRBV28 and TRBJ2-7; 9 bases map to TRBD2. The CDR3 has 19 amino acids. Germline V gives CDR1 MDHEN, CDR2 SYDVKM. V lost 6 bases and J lost 0; bases outside the gene matches: 18. This CDR3 is CASRPNLAGALHYSYEQYF. DNA of the CDR3: TGTGCCAGCAGGCCAAATTTAGCGGGAGCTCTTCACTACTCCTACGAGCAGTACTTC.

The V call is TRBV7-9, the J call TRBJ2-3, with no clear D. Trimming removed 6 bases at V and 2 bases at J, with 18 bases between. The CDR3 contains 16 residues. Germline lookup yields CDR1 SEHNR and CDR2 FQNEAQ (reference sequence). Here the CDR3 reads CASRTPRPDLTDTQYF. CDR3 nucleotide sequence: TGTGCCAGCAGAACCCCCAGGCCTGACCTCACAGATACGCAGTATTTT.

The rearrangement links TRBV6-6 to TRBJ2-7, with D possibly matching TRBD1 (6 bases). The germline CDR1 and CDR2 sequences are MNHNY and SVGAGI (reference sequence). CDR3 length: 14 amino acids. The ends were cut back, 5 bases at V and 3 bases at J, with 14 bases in the middle. This CDR3 reads CASSLGQFIYEQYF. As DNA, the CDR3 is TGTGCCAGCAGTCTCGGACAGTTTATCTACGAGCAGTACTTC.

A few counts support this clone. This chain connects TRBV5-5 to TRBJ1-2; no definite D call. The CDR3 consists of 15 residues. Trimming left V 0 bases short and J 1 base short, with 10 bases between. Germline CDR1 reads SGHKS; CDR2 reads YYEKEE (reference sequence). CDR3 sequence: CASSLGPGYNYGYTF. In DNA form, the CDR3 reads TGTGCCAGCAGCTTGGGACCCGGGTATAACTATGGCTACACCTTC.

This chain links TRBV11-2 with TRBJ2-1; 10 bases are a match to TRBD2. The CDR3 is 16 residues long. Trimming at V came to 7 bases and at J to 7 bases, leaving 13 bases not matched to a gene. Germline CDR1 is SGHAT and CDR2 is FQNNGV. DNA for the CDR3: TGTGCCAGCACCATCCGGCATAGCGGGAGGAGAAATGAGCAGTTCTTC. It codes for CASTIRHSGRRNEQFF.

This clone was observed once. The V call is TRBV10-1, the J call TRBJ1-1; D gene uncertain. The CDR3 loop spans 15 amino acids. Germline V CDR1 and CDR2: WNHNN, SYGVQD (reference sequence). The germline V and J ends were trimmed by 3 bases and 1 base, with 12 bases remaining between them. Here the CDR3 DNA reads TGCGCCAGCAGTGAAGGGCCCCAAGGGAACACTGAAGCTTTCTTT. It codes for CASSEGPQGNTEAFF.

This chain uses TRBV9 with TRBJ1-4; perhaps TRBD1 as D (6 bases). The V and J ends lost 3 bases and 7 bases respectively, with 16 bases between them. The CDR3 loop spans 15 amino acids. The germline V gene encodes CDR1 SGDLS and CDR2 YYNGEE. CDR3 region: CASSARTDYSEKLFF. In DNA form, the CDR3 reads TGTGCCAGCAGCGCCCGGACAGATTATAGTGAAAAACTGTTTTTT.

This clone appeared a single time. The J gene is TRBJ2-2, the V gene TRBV28; TRBD2 matches at 13 bases. The CDR3 contains 16 residues. Trimming took 7 bases from V and 4 from J; bases not matched to a gene: 6. From germline, CDR1 is MDHEN and CDR2 SYDVKM. The chain's CDR3 is CASTMGLAGTTGELFF. CDR3 in DNA: TGTGCCAGCACCATGGGACTAGCGGGAACCACCGGGGAGCTGTTTTTT.

The chain recombines TRBV5-1 with TRBJ2-2; D not certain. Germline-derived CDR1 and CDR2 are SGHRS and YFSETQ. The CDR3 loop spans 14 amino acids. V dropped 3 bases and J dropped 2 bases, with 8 bases sitting between them. The CDR3 loop is CASSSAGNTGELFF. As DNA, the CDR3 is TGCGCCAGCAGCTCCGCAGGAAACACCGGGGAGCTGTTTTTT.

The rearrangement links TRBV6-2 or TRBV6-3 to TRBJ2-2; no clear D gene. Germline lookup yields CDR1 MNHEY and CDR2 SVGEGT. The CDR3 covers 14 residues. The ends were cut back, 2 bases at V and 3 bases at J, with 7 bases in the middle. As DNA, the CDR3 is TGTGCCAGCAGTTACCCCGCGGACACCGGGGAGCTGTTTTTT. It specifies CASSYPADTGELFF.

The V and J genes are TRBV7-6 and TRBJ2-7; TRBD1 matches at 7 bases. Germline trimming cut 5 bases from V and 3 bases from J; bases unmatched to any gene: 4. Germline CDR1 reads SGHVS; CDR2 reads FNYEAQ. The CDR3 is made up of 13 amino acids. The CDR3 sequence: CASSPRQGYEQYF. The CDR3 DNA reads TGTGCCAGCAGCCCCCGACAGGGCTACGAGCAGTACTTC.

The V and J genes are TRBV7-8 and TRBJ1-3, with a possible D match to TRBD1 (6 bases). V lost 3 bases and J 0 bases, leaving 12 bases between the germline ends. Germline V lookup: CDR1 SGHVS, CDR2 FQNEAQ. This CDR3 spans 16 amino acids. The CDR3 protein is CASSFGQTSSGNTIYF. The CDR3 bases are TGTGCCAGCAGCTTTGGACAGACCAGCTCTGGAAACACCATATATTTT.